This T cell receptor beta chain was recorded in a study of blood T cell repertoires in COVID-19. For the study at large: The United States, Italy and Spain were the sources of the acute and convalescent COVID-19 samples.

The germline V gene encodes CDR1 MNHEY and CDR2 SVGAGI. V was clipped by 7 bases and J by 1 base, with 8 bases between them. The CDR3 runs to 13 residues. Repertoires were generated with immunoSEQ multiplex PCR, while TCRdb's copy carries only in-frame clones and drops some. The repertoire holds approximately 220,000 clones, with 70% to 90% as singletons. Sequencing was done on a sample of peripheral blood. The rearrangement links TRBV6-5 to TRBJ2-1; TRBD1 is a possible D gene (6 bases). The source of this sequence is a man in his fifties with acute or convalescent COVID-19. DNA of the CDR3: TGTGCCAGCACCAGGGGTTCCTACAATGAGCAGTTCTTC. It codes for CASTRGSYNEQFF.